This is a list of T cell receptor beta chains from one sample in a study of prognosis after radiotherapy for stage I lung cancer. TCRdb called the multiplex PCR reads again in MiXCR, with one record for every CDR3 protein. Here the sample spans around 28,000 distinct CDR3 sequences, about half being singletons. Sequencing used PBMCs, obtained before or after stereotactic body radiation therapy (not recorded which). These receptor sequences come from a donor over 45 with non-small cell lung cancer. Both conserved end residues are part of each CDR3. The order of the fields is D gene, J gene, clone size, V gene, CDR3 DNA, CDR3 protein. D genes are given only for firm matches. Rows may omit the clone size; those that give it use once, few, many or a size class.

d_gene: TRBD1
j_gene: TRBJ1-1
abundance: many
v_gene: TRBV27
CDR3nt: TGTGCCAGCAGTCCAAGTGCAGGGGGCCTGAACACTGAAGCTTTCTTT
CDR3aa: CASSPSAGGLNTEAFF

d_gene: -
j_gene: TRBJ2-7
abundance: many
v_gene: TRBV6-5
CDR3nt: TGTGCCAGCAGTTATGTGTTATACGAGCAGTACTTC
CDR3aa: CASSYVLYEQYF

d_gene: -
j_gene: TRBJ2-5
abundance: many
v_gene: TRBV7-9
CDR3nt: TGTGCCAGCAGCTCGCAGCGGGAAGAGACCCAGTACTTC
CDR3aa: CASSSQREETQYF

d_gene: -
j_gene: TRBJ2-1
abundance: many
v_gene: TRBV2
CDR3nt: TGTGCCAGCGCTAGGCAGGCGAGCTCCTACAATGAGCAGTTCTTC
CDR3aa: CASARQASSYNEQFF

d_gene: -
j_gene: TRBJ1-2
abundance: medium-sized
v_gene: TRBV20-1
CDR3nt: TGCAGTGCTAGTGGGGCGAACGGGGAAGATGGCTACACCTTC
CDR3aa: CSASGANGEDGYTF

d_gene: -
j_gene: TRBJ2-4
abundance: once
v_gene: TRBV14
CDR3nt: TGTGCCATCAGACAAGGAAACAGAGGGAACATTCAGTACTTC
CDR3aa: CAIRQGNRGNIQYF

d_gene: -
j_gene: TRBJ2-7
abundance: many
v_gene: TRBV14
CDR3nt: TGTGCCAGCAGCCAAGCCCTCGAGGCAGGACGGTACGAGCAGTACTTC
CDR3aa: CASSQALEAGRYEQYF

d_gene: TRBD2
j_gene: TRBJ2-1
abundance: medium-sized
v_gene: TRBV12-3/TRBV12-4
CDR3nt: TGTGCCAGCAGTCCGAGAGGACTAGCGGGAGTGGTTGAGCAGTTCTTC
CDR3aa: CASSPRGLAGVVEQFF

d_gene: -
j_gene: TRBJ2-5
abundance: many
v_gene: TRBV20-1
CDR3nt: TGCAGTGCTAGGGCCGGCCTGCCGGTAGAGACCCAGTACTTC
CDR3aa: CSARAGLPVETQYF

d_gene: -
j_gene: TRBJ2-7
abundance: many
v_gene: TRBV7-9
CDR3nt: TGTGCCAGCAGCCCCATGGGGCAGGGGGGGTCGGGGCAGTACTTC
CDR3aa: CASSPMGQGGSGQYF

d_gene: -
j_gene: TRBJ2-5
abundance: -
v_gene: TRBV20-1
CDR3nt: TGCAGTGCTAGAAGGGATACCCAGTGCTTC
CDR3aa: CSARRDTQCF

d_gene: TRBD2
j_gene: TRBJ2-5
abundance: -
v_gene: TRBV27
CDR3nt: TGTGCCAGCAGTGTTGGACTAGTTGGAAACGAGACCCGGTACTTC
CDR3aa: CASSVGLVGNETRYF

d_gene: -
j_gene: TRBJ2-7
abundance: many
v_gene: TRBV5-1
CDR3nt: TGCGCCAGCATAGTCAGGGGCGAGCAGTACTTC
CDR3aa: CASIVRGEQYF

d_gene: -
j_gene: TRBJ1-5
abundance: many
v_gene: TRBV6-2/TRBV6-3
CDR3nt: TGTGCCAGCAGTGACGCGCTCAATCAGCCCCAGCATTTT
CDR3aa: CASSDALNQPQHF

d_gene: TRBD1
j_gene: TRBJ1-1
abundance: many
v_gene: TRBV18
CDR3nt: TGTGCCAGCTCCCCGACAGGGGGTGCTGAAGCTTTCTTT
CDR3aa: CASSPTGGAEAFF

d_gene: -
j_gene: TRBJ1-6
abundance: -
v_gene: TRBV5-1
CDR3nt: TGCGCCAGCAGCTTGGGACACAGGGTTTTGAATTCACCCCTCCACTTT
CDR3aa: CASSLGHRVLNSPLHF

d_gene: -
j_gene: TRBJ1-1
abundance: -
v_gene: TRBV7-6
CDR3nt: TGTGCCAGCAGCGAAGACCTGTTATTAAGGTGCATGAACACTGAAGCTTTCTTT
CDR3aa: CASSEDLLLRCMNTEAFF

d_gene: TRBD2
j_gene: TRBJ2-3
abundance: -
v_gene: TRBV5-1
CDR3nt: TGCGCCAGCAGCTTGGGGCTAGCGGGAGTTGCAGATACGCAGTATTTT
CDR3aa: CASSLGLAGVADTQYF

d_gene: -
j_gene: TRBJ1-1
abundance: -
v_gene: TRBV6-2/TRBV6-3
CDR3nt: TGTGCCAGAAGCCGGGTAAAGGGCACTGAAGCTTTCTTT
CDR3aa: CARSRVKGTEAFF

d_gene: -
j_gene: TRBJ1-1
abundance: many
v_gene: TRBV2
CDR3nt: TGTGCCAGCAGTGGTCAGGAGAACACTGAAGCTTTCTTT
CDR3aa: CASSGQENTEAFF

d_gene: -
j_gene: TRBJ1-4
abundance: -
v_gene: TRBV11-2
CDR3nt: TGTGCCAGCAGCTTAGAACGGGGGGCGGGGGCTAATGAAAAACTGTTTTTT
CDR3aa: CASSLERGAGANEKLFF

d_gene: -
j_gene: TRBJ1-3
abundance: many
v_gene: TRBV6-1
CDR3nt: TGTGCCAGCAACCCTCTCGGCCTCTCTGGAAACACCATATATTTT
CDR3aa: CASNPLGLSGNTIYF

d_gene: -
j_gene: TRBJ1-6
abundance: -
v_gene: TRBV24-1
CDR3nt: TGTGCCACCAGTGATGGCTCCTATAATTCACCCCTCCACTTT
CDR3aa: CATSDGSYNSPLHF

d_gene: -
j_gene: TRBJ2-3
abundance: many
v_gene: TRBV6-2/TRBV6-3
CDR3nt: TGTGCCAGCAGTTACTTAACCCCGTCAGATACGCAGTATTTT
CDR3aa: CASSYLTPSDTQYF

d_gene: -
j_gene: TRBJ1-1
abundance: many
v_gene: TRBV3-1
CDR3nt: TGTGCCAGCAGCCGTCCCGGAAGGGGTACTGAAGCTTTCTTT
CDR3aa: CASSRPGRGTEAFF

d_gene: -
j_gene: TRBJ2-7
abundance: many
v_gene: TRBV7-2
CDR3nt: TGTGCCAGCAGCTTCGACGGAAGCTCCTACGAGCAGTACTTC
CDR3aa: CASSFDGSSYEQYF

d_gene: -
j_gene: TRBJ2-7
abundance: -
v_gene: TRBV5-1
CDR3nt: TGCGCCAGCAGCTTTACTGGGACACCTACCTACGAGCGGTACTTC
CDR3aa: CASSFTGTPTYERYF